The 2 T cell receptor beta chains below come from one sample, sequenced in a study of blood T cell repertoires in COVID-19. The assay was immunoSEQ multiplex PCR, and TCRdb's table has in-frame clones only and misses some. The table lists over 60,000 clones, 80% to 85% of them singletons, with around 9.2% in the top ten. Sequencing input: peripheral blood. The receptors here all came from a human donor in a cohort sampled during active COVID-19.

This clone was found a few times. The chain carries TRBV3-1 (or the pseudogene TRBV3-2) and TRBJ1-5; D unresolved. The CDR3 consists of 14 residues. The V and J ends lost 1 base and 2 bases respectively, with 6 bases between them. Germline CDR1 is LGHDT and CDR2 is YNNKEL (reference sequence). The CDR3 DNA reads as TGTGCCAGCAGCCAAGTGGCCGGCAATCAGCCCCAGCATTTT. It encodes CASSQVAGNQPQHF.

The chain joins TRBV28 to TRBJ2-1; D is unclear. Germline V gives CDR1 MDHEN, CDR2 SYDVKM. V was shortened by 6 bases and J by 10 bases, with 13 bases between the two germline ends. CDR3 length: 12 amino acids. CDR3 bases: TGTGCCAGCAGCTTCACTACGACCGAGCAGTTCTTC. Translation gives CASSFTTTEQFF.